This TCR beta chain was captured by sequencing in a study of T cells after yellow fever vaccination. Making TCR cDNA involved 5'RACE template switching, which added UMIs and a universal primer site. TCRdb itself ran the 5' RACE reads through MiXCR, one entry per CDR3 protein. The table lists approximately 330,000 distinct CDR3 sequences, roughly an eighth of them singletons. For this clonotype: Its target is not known.

Study-level points and caveats: Booster sampling recovered most clones from primary vaccination (about 97% CD4, approximately 90% CD8).

V was clipped by 0 bases and J by 7 bases; unmatched bases: 3. Germline V lookup: CDR1 LGHDT, CDR2 YNNKEL (reference sequence). The CDR3 sequence is 15 residues long. This TCR was sampled from a man aged 18-30 years who received the YFV17D yellow fever vaccine. The material was CD4+ T cells sorted from PBMCs, obtained 15 days after the yellow fever booster vaccination. The V gene is TRBV3-1, the J gene TRBJ2-3; 11 nucleotides align to TRBD2. The CDR3 DNA follows: TGTGCCAGCAGCCAAGATAGCGGGGGGGCACATACGCAGTATTTT. Translating gives CASSQDSGGAHTQYF.